Below, 12 T cell receptor beta chains from the same sample are listed, as sequenced in a study of CD8 T cells in Susac syndrome (dated by TCRdb to the late 2010s). The library was generated by the immunoSEQ multiplex PCR assay. RNA was extracted using the RNeasy kit, and roughly 0.5 to 1 microgram was reverse transcribed with random hexamers. Clones were called with MiXCR by TCRdb after fastp trimmed the public reads at Q25, and only in-frame beta chains were retained. All rows with the same CDR3 protein become a single entry with the most common DNA and genes. The sample contains 150,000 to 200,000 distinct CDR3 sequences, about 95% of them found a single time. 0.1% of the sample is held by the ten biggest clonotypes. Sequencing input: CD4+ T cells from PBMCs. Receptors originate from a human donor in good health.

The CDR3 region is CASSLGEPGDTEAFF. The CDR3 DNA reads TGTGCCAGCAGTTTAGGGGAACCCGGTGACACTGAAGCTTTCTTT. The rearrangement links TRBV12-3 or TRBV12-4 to TRBJ1-1; D unclear. Trimming shortened V by 1 base and J by 3 bases, and 12 bases separated the two germline ends. The CDR3 spans 15 residues.

The CDR3 nucleotides are TGTGCCAGCAGTTTAAGTGGGGCGGCTAGCTCCTACAATGAGCAGTTCTTC. It encodes CASSLSGAASSYNEQFF. The chain uses TRBV12-3 or TRBV12-4 and TRBJ2-1; D is perhaps TRBD1 (5 bases). V dropped 2 bases and J dropped 0 bases, with 14 bases sitting between them. This CDR3 region has 17 residues.

The V call is TRBV7-9, the J call TRBJ2-1; D is uncertain. Between the trimmed V and J ends, which lost 1 base and 7 bases, there was a span of 11 bases. The CDR3 covers 14 residues. CDR1 and CDR2 (germline): SEHNR, FQNEAQ (reference sequence). The CDR3 loop reads CASSLVLSRNEQFF. For the CDR3, the DNA is TGTGCCAGCAGCTTAGTCTTGAGTCGTAATGAGCAGTTCTTC.

The CDR3 protein is CAWSVWDNEAFF. The CDR3 nucleotides read TGTGCCTGGAGTGTGTGGGATAATGAAGCTTTCTTT. V is TRBV30 and J is TRBJ1-1, with unresolved D. Deletions cut 0 bases from V and 7 bases from J, with 9 bases between. This CDR3 is built from 12 residues. Per germline, CDR1 GTSNPN and CDR2 SVGIG (reference sequence). Full variable domain (missing parts from reference TRBV30 and TRBJ1-1): SQTIHQWPATLVQPVGSPLSLECTVEGTSNPNLYWYRQAAGRGLQLLFYSVGIGQISSEVPQNLSASRPQDRQFILSSKKLLLSDSGFYLCAWSVWDNEAFFGQGTRLTVV.

The chain employs TRBV29-1 and TRBJ2-4; 8 nucleotides align to TRBD2. This CDR3 has 13 residues. Germline lookup yields CDR1 SQVTM and CDR2 ANQGSEA. Trimming at V came to 7 bases and at J to 4 bases, leaving 6 bases not matched to a gene. CDR3 region: CSGRGGGKNIQYF. Written as DNA, the CDR3 is TGCAGCGGACGGGGCGGGGGGAAAAACATTCAGTACTTC.

This chain links TRBV20-1 with TRBJ2-1; D is undetermined. Trimming took 5 bases from V and 6 from J, leaving 5 bases between them. Germline-derived CDR1 and CDR2 are DFQATT and SNEGSKA (reference sequence). The CDR3 consists of 10 residues. Here the CDR3 reads CSAPFNEQFF. CDR3 DNA: TGCAGTGCTCCGTTCAATGAGCAGTTCTTC.

The V and J genes are TRBV19 and TRBJ2-7, with 8 positions matching TRBD2. This CDR3 region has 14 residues. The V gene's germline CDR1 is LNHDA and CDR2 SQIVND (reference sequence). V was pared by 5 bases and J by 5 bases, with 8 bases of the junction left unmatched. The CDR3 reads CASSVTGGRNEQYF. CDR3 DNA sequence: TGTGCCAGTAGTGTAACGGGAGGGAGAAACGAGCAGTACTTC.

This chain uses TRBV6-2 or TRBV6-3 with TRBJ2-7, with 9 bases matching TRBD1. The CDR3 extends over 17 amino acids. Looked up from germline, CDR1 is MNHEY and CDR2 is SVGEGT. V was clipped by 2 bases and J by 1 base; unmatched bases: 9. CDR3 in amino acids: CASSYPAPGQGSYEQYF. The CDR3 nucleotides are TGTGCCAGCAGTTACCCCGCCCCGGGACAGGGATCCTACGAGCAGTACTTC.

The rearrangement links TRBV7-3 to TRBJ2-4; D is undetermined. Trimming took 2 bases from V and 8 from J, leaving 19 bases between them. The CDR3 loop spans 16 amino acids. The germline V gene has CDR1 SGHTA and CDR2 FQGTGA. The CDR3 region is CASSLFSRVPYDIQYF. CDR3 nucleotide sequence: TGTGCCAGCAGCTTATTTTCCCGAGTGCCTTACGACATTCAGTACTTC.

The chain employs TRBV19 and TRBJ2-1, with D possibly being TRBD2 (5 bases). Germline V lookup: CDR1 LNHDA, CDR2 SQIVND (reference sequence). The CDR3 is made up of 15 amino acids. Trimming stripped 3 bases from V and 0 bases from J, with 9 bases between. The CDR3 is CASSIRGSSYNEQFF. CDR3 coding DNA: TGTGCCAGTAGTATTCGAGGGAGCTCCTACAATGAGCAGTTCTTC.

V usage is TRBV30 and J usage is TRBJ1-1; TRBD1 matches 9 bases. CDR1 is GTSNPN, CDR2 SVGIG, per germline (reference sequence). The CDR3 has 13 amino acids. V gave up 3 bases and J gave up 1 base; unmatched junction bases: 0. CDR3 residues: CAWRDRGNTEAFF. CDR3 bases: TGTGCCTGGAGGGACAGGGGGAACACTGAAGCTTTCTTT.

The chain employs TRBV7-9 and TRBJ2-1, with D unclear. CDR3 length equals 14 residues. CDR1 SEHNR and CDR2 FQNEAQ come from the germline V gene (reference sequence). V lost 5 bases and J 9 bases, leaving 17 bases between the germline ends. The CDR3 sequence is CASSPTVTAGEQFF. The CDR3 DNA sequence: TGTGCCAGCAGCCCAACGGTGACCGCCGGTGAGCAGTTCTTC.